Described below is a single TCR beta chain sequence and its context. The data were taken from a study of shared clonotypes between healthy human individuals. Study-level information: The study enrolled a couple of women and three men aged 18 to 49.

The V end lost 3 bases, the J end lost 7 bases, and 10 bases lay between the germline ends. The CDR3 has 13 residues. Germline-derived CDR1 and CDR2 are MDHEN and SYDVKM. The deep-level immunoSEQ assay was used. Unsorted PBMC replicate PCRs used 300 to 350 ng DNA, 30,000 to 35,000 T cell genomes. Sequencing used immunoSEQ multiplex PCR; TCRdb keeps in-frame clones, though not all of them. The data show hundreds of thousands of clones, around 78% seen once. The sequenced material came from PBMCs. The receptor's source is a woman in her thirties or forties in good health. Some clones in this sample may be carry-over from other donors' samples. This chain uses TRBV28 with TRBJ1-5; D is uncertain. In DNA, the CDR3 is TGTGCCAGCAGTTTCTTCAAAAGCCAGCCCCAGCATTTT. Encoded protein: CASSFFKSQPQHF.